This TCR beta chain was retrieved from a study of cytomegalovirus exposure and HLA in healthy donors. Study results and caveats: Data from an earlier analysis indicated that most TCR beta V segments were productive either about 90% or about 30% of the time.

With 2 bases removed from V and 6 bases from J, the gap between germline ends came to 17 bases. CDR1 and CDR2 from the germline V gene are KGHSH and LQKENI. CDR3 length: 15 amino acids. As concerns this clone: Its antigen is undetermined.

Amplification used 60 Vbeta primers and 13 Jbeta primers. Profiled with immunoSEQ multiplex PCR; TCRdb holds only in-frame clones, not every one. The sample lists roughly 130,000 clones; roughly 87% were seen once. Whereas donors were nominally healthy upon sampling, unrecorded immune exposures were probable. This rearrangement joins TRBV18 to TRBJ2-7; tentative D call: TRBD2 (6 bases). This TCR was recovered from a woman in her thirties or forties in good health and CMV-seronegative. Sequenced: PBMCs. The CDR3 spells CASSPEVWGAGEQYF. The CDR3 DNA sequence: TGTGCCAGCTCACCAGAGGTCTGGGGAGCGGGCGAGCAGTACTTC. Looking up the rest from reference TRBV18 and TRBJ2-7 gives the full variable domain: NAGVMQNPRHLVRRRGQEARLRCSPMKGHSHVYWYRQLPEEGLKFMVYLQKENIIDESGMPKERFSAEFPKEGPSILRIQQVVRGDSAAYFCASSPEVWGAGEQYFGPGTRLTVT.